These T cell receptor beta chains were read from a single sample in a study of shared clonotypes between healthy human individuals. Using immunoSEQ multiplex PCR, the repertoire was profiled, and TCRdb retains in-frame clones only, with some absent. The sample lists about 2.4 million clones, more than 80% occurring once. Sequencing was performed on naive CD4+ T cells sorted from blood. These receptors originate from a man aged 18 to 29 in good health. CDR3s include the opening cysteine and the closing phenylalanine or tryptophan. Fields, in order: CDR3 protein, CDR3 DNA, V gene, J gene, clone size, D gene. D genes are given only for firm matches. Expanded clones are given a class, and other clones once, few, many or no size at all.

CASSVVAGGPQETQYF	TGTGCCAGCAGTGTCGTAGCGGGGGGCCCCCAAGAGACCCAGTACTTC	TRBV6-4	TRBJ2-5	-	TRBD2
CASSSGTSGGPNEQFF	TGCGCCAGCAGCTCGGGGACTAGCGGGGGGCCCAATGAGCAGTTCTTC	TRBV5-1	TRBJ2-1	-	TRBD2
CASSQEVKNSPLHF	TGTGCCAGCAGCCAAGAAGTCAAAAATTCACCCCTCCACTTT	TRBV14	TRBJ1-6	-	-
CASSFSVANSYEQYF	TGCGCCAGCAGCTTTTCAGTCGCGAACTCCTACGAGCAGTACTTC	TRBV5-1	TRBJ2-7	-	-
CASSLGRTSGSDEQFF	TGTGCCAGCAGCTTAGGTAGGACTAGCGGGAGTGATGAGCAGTTCTTC	TRBV11-3	TRBJ2-1	-	TRBD2
CASSEAPTIYEQYF	TGTGCCAGCAGTGAAGCCCCCACTATCTACGAGCAGTACTTC	TRBV6-1	TRBJ2-7	-	-
CASSLGQGKNSPLHF	TGTGCCAGCAGCCTGGGACAGGGAAAGAATTCACCCCTCCACTTT	TRBV27	TRBJ1-6	-	TRBD1
CASSPVSGKGSQETQYF	TGTGCCAGCAGCCCGGTTTCAGGTAAAGGGTCCCAAGAGACCCAGTACTTC	TRBV5-4	TRBJ2-5	-	-
CASSHTTGRTEAFF	TGCGCCAGCAGCCACACGACAGGGCGGACTGAAGCTTTCTTT	TRBV4-1	TRBJ1-1	-	TRBD1
CASTLTTGNTIYF	TGTGCCAGCACCCTGACTACCGGAAACACCATATATTTT	TRBV6-6	TRBJ1-3	-	-
CASRLGVYTRNQPQHF	TGTGCCAGCAGATTGGGGGTTTATACCCGCAATCAGCCCCAGCATTTT	TRBV6-4	TRBJ1-5	-	-
CASSQAAGGGQGQFF	TGCGCCAGCAGCCAAGCGGCCGGCGGGGGTCAAGGGCAGTTCTTC	TRBV4-3	TRBJ2-1	-	TRBD2
CAWTQEGTQYF	TGTGCCTGGACCCAGGAGGGTACGCAGTATTTT	TRBV30	TRBJ2-3	-	-
CASSLGLRTETQYF	TGTGCTAGCAGCTTAGGGCTGCGCACGGAGACCCAGTACTTC	TRBV7-7	TRBJ2-5	-	-
CASSFGGWNGYTF	TGTGCCAGCAGCTTCGGGGGCTGGAATGGCTACACCTTC	TRBV11-2	TRBJ1-2	-	-
CASSGRFGEKLFF	TGTGCCAGCAGCGGACGGTTCGGCGAAAAACTGTTTTTT	TRBV6-5	TRBJ1-4	few	-
CASRTTGALRYSNQPQHF	TGTGCCAGCAGAACGACAGGGGCCCTACGATATAGCAATCAGCCCCAGCATTTT	TRBV28	TRBJ1-5	-	TRBD1
CASSLGQNQETQYF	TGCGCCAGCAGCTTGGGCCAGAACCAAGAGACCCAGTACTTC	TRBV5-1	TRBJ2-5	-	-
CASSPGLGTYGYTF	TGTGCCAGCAGCCCCGGGCTAGGGACCTATGGCTACACCTTC	TRBV28	TRBJ1-2	-	-
CASSLILAESSYEQYF	TGTGCCAGCAGTCTGATACTAGCGGAAAGCTCCTACGAGCAGTACTTC	TRBV27	TRBJ2-7	-	TRBD2
CASSLAGFPSGYTF	TGTGCCAGCAGCTTAGCAGGGTTTCCCTCTGGCTACACCTTC	TRBV7-2	TRBJ1-2	-	-
CASNIDRGRSNEQFF	TGCGCCAGCAACATTGACAGGGGGCGATCCAATGAGCAGTTCTTC	TRBV10-2	TRBJ2-1	once	TRBD1
CAIKEGREADTEAFF	TGTGCCATCAAGGAGGGTAGGGAGGCGGACACTGAAGCTTTCTTT	TRBV10-3	TRBJ1-1	-	-
CASSGTGSNTGELFF	TGCGCCAGCAGTGGGACAGGTTCGAACACCGGGGAGCTGTTTTTT	TRBV10-1	TRBJ2-2	once	TRBD1
CASRLAGGNNEQFF	TGTGCCAGCAGGCTAGCGGGAGGCAACAATGAGCAGTTCTTC	TRBV6-1	TRBJ2-1	-	TRBD2
CSVLVLGKNNEQFF	TGCAGCGTTCTGGTTCTAGGGAAAAACAATGAGCAGTTCTTC	TRBV29-1	TRBJ2-1	-	-
CASRPGGSYYEQYF	TGTGCCAGCAGGCCTGGTGGGTCTTACTACGAGCAGTACTTC	TRBV7-2	TRBJ2-7	-	-
CASRRLAGNEQFF	TGTGCCAGCCGAAGACTAGCTGGCAATGAGCAGTTCTTC	TRBV6-5	TRBJ2-1	-	TRBD2
CASSQDPTGDSPLHF	TGCGCCAGCAGCCAAGATCCAACTGGCGATTCACCCCTCCACTTT	TRBV4-3	TRBJ1-6	-	-
CASREGGGQPQHF	TGTGCCAGCAGGGAGGGTGGAGGTCAGCCCCAGCATTTT	TRBV6-1	TRBJ1-5	-	-
CASSYSELGFDGYTF	TGTGCCAGCAGTTACTCGGAACTGGGTTTCGATGGCTACACCTTC	TRBV6-6	TRBJ1-2	-	-
CASSPSSGRARETQYF	TGCGCCAGCAGCCCATCTAGCGGGAGGGCTCGAGAGACCCAGTACTTC	TRBV4-1	TRBJ2-5	-	TRBD2
CASMAGNYGYTF	TGTGCCAGCATGGCAGGGAACTATGGCTACACCTTC	TRBV28	TRBJ1-2	-	-
CASSSRDYLTFREQYF	TGTGCCAGCAGTTCCCGGGACTACCTTACCTTTAGGGAGCAGTACTTC	TRBV13	TRBJ2-7	-	TRBD2
CASSQDSGQVYSYEQYF	TGCGCCAGCAGCCAAGATTCCGGACAGGTATACTCCTACGAGCAGTACTTC	TRBV4-3	TRBJ2-7	-	TRBD1
CSVRHAGELQFF	TGCAGCGTCCGCCACGCCGGGGAATTGCAGTTCTTC	TRBV29-1	TRBJ2-1	-	-
CASSPRQGVGTDTQYF	TGTGCCAGCAGCCCACGACAGGGTGTCGGCACAGATACGCAGTATTTT	TRBV9	TRBJ2-3	-	TRBD1
CASSYKGSSYEQYF	TGTGCCAGCAGTTACAAGGGATCCTCCTACGAGCAGTACTTC	TRBV6-5	TRBJ2-7	-	-
CASSKAREDADTEAFF	TGTGCCAGCAGCAAAGCCAGGGAGGACGCGGACACTGAAGCTTTCTTT	TRBV21-1	TRBJ1-1	-	-
CASSSGQEETQYF	TGTGCCAGCAGTTCGGGACAGGAAGAGACCCAGTACTTC	TRBV28	TRBJ2-5	-	TRBD1
CASSKTSGKYEQYF	TGTGCCAGCAGCAAGACTAGCGGGAAATACGAGCAGTACTTC	TRBV5-4	TRBJ2-7	-	TRBD2
CASSDGQSNSPLHF	TGTGCCAGCAGTGACGGACAGTCGAATTCACCCCTCCACTTT	TRBV6-4	TRBJ1-6	-	-
CASSGEETQYF	TGTGCCAGCAGCGGAGAAGAGACCCAGTACTTC	TRBV2	TRBJ2-5	-	-
CASRDSGTTGNTIYF	TGCGCCAGCAGGGACAGCGGCACTACTGGAAACACCATATATTTT	TRBV10-2	TRBJ1-3	-	-
CASSPLERLSENTIYF	TGTGCCAGCAGCCCCTTGGAGAGGTTATCGGAAAACACCATATATTTT	TRBV27	TRBJ1-3	-	-
CASSSLRRDTSYEQYF	TGTGCCAGCAGCTCCCTTCGCCGGGACACTTCCTACGAGCAGTACTTC	TRBV11-2	TRBJ2-7	-	-
CASSPYSGTGVSEQYF	TGTGCCAGCTCACCATATTCCGGGACAGGGGTAAGCGAGCAGTACTTC	TRBV18	TRBJ2-7	-	TRBD1
CASREAFPAPQETQYF	TGCGCCTCCAGGGAGGCCTTTCCGGCTCCCCAAGAGACCCAGTACTTC	TRBV5-1	TRBJ2-5	-	-
CASSLSDRPKGYTF	TGTGCCAGCAGTTTGAGCGACAGACCTAAAGGCTACACCTTC	TRBV28	TRBJ1-2	-	-
CASSGDSVNEKLFF	TGTGCCAGCAGCGGGGACAGTGTTAATGAAAAACTGTTTTTT	TRBV9	TRBJ1-4	few	TRBD1
CASSSPHINTEAFF	TGTGCCAGCAGTTCACCCCATATAAACACTGAAGCTTTCTTT	TRBV27	TRBJ1-1	-	-
CASSEAWQGGEQFF	TGTGCCAGCAGTGAAGCGTGGCAGGGGGGCGAGCAGTTCTTC	TRBV2	TRBJ2-1	-	-
CASREQGLHGELFF	TGTGCCAGTAGGGAACAGGGGCTCCACGGGGAGCTGTTTTTT	TRBV19	TRBJ2-2	-	TRBD1